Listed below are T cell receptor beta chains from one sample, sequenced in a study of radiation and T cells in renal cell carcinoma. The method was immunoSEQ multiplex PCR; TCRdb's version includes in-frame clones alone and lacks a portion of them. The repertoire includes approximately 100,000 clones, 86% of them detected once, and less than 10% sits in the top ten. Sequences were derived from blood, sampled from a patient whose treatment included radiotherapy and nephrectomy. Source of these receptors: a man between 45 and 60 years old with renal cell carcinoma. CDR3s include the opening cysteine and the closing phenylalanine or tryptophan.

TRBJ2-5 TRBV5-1 CASAPLASNLRETQYF
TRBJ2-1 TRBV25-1 CASGKGGFGDEQFF
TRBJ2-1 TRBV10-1 CASSLGGSGGYNEQFF
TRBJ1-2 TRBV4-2 CASSQDLTDSNYGYTF
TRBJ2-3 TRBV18 CASRASVGGDTQYF
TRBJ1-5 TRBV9 CASSVSGAQQPQHF
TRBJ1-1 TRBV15 CATSLGGNTEAFF
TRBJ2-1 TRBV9 CASSAGQSLFF
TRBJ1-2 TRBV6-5 CASSQWDRANYGYTF
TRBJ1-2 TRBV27 CASSLSSGTVDYGYTF
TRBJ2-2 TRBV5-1 CASSLDAALAGELFF
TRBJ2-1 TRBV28 CASSLYSGSLDEQFF
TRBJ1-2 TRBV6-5 CASSKQGYGYGYTF
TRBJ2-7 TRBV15 CATSRDGRGYEQYF
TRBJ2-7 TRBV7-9 CASSPGSYYEQYF
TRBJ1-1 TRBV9 CASSVWDSTEAFF
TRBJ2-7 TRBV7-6 CASSLGGSRYEQYF
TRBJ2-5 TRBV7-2 CASSSDPGGETQYF
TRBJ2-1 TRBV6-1 CASSPGAGTYNEQFF
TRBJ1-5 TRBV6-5 CASSPQLAQPQHF
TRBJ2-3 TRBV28 CASSSPAGAIDTQYF
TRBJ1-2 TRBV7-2 CASSLSTGFYGYTF
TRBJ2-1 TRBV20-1 CSARTHNEQFF
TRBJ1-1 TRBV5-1 CASSSFSGNTEAFF
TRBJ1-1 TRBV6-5 CASSRDENTEAFF
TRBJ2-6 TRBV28 CASSLFINPGANVLTF
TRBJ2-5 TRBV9 CASSAGTSGSVETQYF